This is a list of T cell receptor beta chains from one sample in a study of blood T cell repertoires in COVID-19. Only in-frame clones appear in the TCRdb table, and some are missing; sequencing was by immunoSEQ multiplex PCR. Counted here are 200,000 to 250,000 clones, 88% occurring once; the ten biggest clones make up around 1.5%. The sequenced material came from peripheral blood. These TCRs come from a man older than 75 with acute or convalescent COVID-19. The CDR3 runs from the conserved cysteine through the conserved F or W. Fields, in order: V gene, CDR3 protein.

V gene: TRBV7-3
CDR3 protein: CASSPGLGVPQETQYF

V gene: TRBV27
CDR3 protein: CASSSPGQGRNGYTF

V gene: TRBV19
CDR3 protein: CASKQGRRNQPQHF

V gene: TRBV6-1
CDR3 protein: CASSEGAPGTPRLGNEQFF

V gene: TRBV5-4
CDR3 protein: CASSFPPDTEAFF

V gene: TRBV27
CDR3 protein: CASRPGLAGRSGELFF

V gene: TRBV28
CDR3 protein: CASSLFPVGGRETQYF

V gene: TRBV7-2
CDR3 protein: CASSLGGGGPGQKQYF

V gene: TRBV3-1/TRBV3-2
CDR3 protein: CVKRVVPCGEQYF

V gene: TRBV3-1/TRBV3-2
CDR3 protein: CASSQPGQGFTGANVLTF

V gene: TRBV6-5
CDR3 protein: CASSYFAARGKGYTF

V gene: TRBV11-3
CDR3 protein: CASSLAGTTQETQYF

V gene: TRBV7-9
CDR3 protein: CASSRDGLSGYTF

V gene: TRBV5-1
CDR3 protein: CASSPGLAGNEQFF

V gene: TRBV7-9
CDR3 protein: CAHSLTRGNQPQHF

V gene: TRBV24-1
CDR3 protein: CATSDLRDEQYF

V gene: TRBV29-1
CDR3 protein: CSVERQINEQFF

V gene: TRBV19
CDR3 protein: CASSVGTGGEAFF

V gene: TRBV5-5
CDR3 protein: CASSLAGLAGYTDTQYF

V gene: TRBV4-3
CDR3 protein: CASSQELAGHTDTQYF

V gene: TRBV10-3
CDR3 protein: CAIKKETDSYEQYF

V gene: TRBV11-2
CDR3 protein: CASSLDEGVTGRLEQFF

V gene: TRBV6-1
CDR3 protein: CASSEQGVNTEAFF

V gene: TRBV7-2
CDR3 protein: CASSRSRDINEKLFF

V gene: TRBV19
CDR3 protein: CASSYRTNTGELFF

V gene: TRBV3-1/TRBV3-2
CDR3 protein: CASSQGDRGRVYEQYF

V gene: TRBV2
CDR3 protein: CASSFETGAGELFF

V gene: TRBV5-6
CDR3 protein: CASSSGQGVGSYTF

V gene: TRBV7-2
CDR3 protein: CASSLQRNTEAFF

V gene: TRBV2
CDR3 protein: CASSATWAVTGELFF

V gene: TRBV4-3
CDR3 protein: CASSQGNRGQETQYF

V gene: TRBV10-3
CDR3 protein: CAVSRSQETQYF

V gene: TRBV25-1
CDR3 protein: CASSGGASGVGTDTQYF

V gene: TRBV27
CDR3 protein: CASSTRTGWYTEAFF

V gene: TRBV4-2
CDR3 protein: CASSQVGGKNQPQHF

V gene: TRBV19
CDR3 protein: CASGPGQGVVNQPQHF

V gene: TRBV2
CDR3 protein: CASNNRGPTYEQYF

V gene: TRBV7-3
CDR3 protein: CASSFGGAGGTDTQYF

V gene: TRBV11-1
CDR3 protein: CASTEGTANEQFF

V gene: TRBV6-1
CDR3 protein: CASSEVMTGGREKLFF

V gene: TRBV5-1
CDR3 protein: CASSLDTISYEQYF

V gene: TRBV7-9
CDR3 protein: CASSLGQGAREKLFF

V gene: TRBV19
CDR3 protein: CASSLDGTSGRAFTDTQYF

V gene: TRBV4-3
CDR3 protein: CASSQARLAGAGDTQYF